This entry lists 8 T cell receptor beta chains sequenced from one sample in a study of blood T cell repertoires in COVID-19. TCRdb keeps only in-frame clones here, not all; method: immunoSEQ multiplex PCR. The data hold some 400,000 clones, with roughly four fifths observed a single time. Sequenced material: peripheral blood. The receptors derive from a human donor with acute or convalescent COVID-19. The donor label of this sample is uncertain.

The chain has TRBV2 and TRBJ1-1, with a possible D match to TRBD1 (5 bases). This CDR3 comprises 14 residues. The V end was cut by 4 bases, the J end by 7 bases, with 16 bases between. CDR1 and CDR2 (germline): SNHLY, FYNNEI. CDR3: CASSVVGGMGEAFF. In DNA form, the CDR3 reads TGTGCCAGCAGTGTTGTGGGGGGAATGGGTGAAGCTTTCTTT.

The genes are TRBV10-2 and TRBJ2-3, with D possibly TRBD2 on 6 matching bases. The V and J ends lost 3 bases and 3 bases respectively, with 19 bases between them. This CDR3 contains 17 residues. Germline CDR1 and CDR2: WSHSY and SAAADI. The CDR3 is CASSDPPAGLVTDTQYF. CDR3 DNA sequence: TGCGCCAGCAGTGACCCCCCGGCGGGGTTAGTTACAGATACGCAGTATTTT.

V gene TRBV29-1 combines with J gene TRBJ2-1; D might be TRBD1 (9 bases). Trimming cost V 6 bases and J 3 bases, with 18 bases left between them. The CDR3 is 15 residues long. Looked up from germline, CDR1 is SQVTM and CDR2 is ANQGSEA. CDR3 protein: CSVRGGTGSYNEQFF. The CDR3 DNA sequence: TGCAGCGTCCGGGGGGGGACAGGGAGCTACAATGAGCAGTTCTTC.

The rearrangement uses TRBV5-4 and TRBJ1-3, with 10 bases identical to TRBD1. This CDR3 region has 17 residues. V gave up 0 bases and J gave up 0 bases; unmatched junction bases: 3. The germline V gene has CDR1 SGHNT and CDR2 YYREEE (reference sequence). CDR3: CASSLGTGGLSGNTIYF. As DNA, the CDR3 is TGTGCCAGCAGCTTGGGGACAGGGGGTCTCTCTGGAAACACCATATATTTT.

The rearrangement uses TRBV7-8 and TRBJ2-7; 10 bases match TRBD2. Germline CDR1 is SGHVS and CDR2 is FQNEAQ. The V and J ends lost 4 bases and 7 bases, in that order; junction bases with no gene match: 1. This CDR3 region has 12 residues. This CDR3 reads CASSWTSGEQYF. CDR3 in DNA: TGTGCCAGCAGCTGGACTAGCGGAGAGCAGTACTTC. The variable domain in full, completed from reference TRBV7-8 and TRBJ2-7, reads GAGVSQSPRYKVAKRGQDVALRCDPISGHVSLFWYQQALGQGPEFLTYFQNEAQLDKSGLPSDRFFAERPEGSVSTLKIQRTQQEDSAVYLCASSWTSGEQYFGPGTRLTVT.

The chain recombines TRBV3-1 (or the pseudogene TRBV3-2) with TRBJ2-5, with D possibly being TRBD2 (6 bases). This CDR3 has 14 residues. Germline CDR1 reads LGHDT; CDR2 reads YNNKEL (reference sequence). For the CDR3, the DNA is TGTGCGATCAGTCATAGCGGTGTGGGAGAGACCCAGTACTTC. This sequence encodes CAISHSGVGETQYF.

This chain links TRBV4-2 with TRBJ1-1; TRBD1 aligns across 8 bases. From germline, CDR1 is LGHNA and CDR2 YNFKEQ. This CDR3 contains 16 residues. The junction had 6 bases not matched to a gene; V was cut back by 1 base and J by 2 bases. The CDR3 region has the DNA TGTGCCAGCAGCCAAGTACAGGGGGTTGCCAACACTGAAGCTTTCTTT. Encoded protein: CASSQVQGVANTEAFF.

The rearrangement joins TRBV5-4 to TRBJ1-2, with TRBD1 matching over 9 bases. The CDR3 sequence is 13 residues long. V lost 4 bases to trimming and J lost 6 bases; unmatched junction nucleotides: 4. From germline, CDR1 is SGHNT and CDR2 YYREEE (reference sequence). The CDR3 DNA reads TGTGCCAGCAGCCCGAGGACAGGGGATGGCTACACCTTC. This sequence encodes CASSPRTGDGYTF.